The 12 T cell receptor beta chains reported below all come from one sample, sequenced in a study of graft-versus-host responses after intestinal transplantation. Measured with immunoSEQ multiplex PCR; TCRdb has only the in-frame clones, and not every one. The profile covers some 88,000 clones, with about 93% appearing a single time and roughly 2% taken by the ten largest. These receptors' targets are unknown. The sequencing here drew on unstimulated CD8+ T cells sorted from spleen or lymph node cells, taken before intestinal transplant. All receptors derive from a human donor who received an intestinal transplant.

The chain joins TRBV27 to TRBJ2-1; the match to TRBD1 covers 9 bases. J was trimmed by 5 bases and V by 5 bases; bases with no gene match: 13. Germline CDR1 MNHEY, CDR2 SMNVEV (reference sequence). The length of the CDR3 is 17 residues. The CDR3 is CASSPNDRGIDDNEQFF. The DNA of the CDR3 is TGTGCCAGCAGTCCGAACGACAGGGGGATTGACGACAATGAGCAGTTCTTC.

The gene calls are TRBV18 and TRBJ1-2; D is undetermined. CDR3 size: 17 residues. Germline V gives CDR1 KGHSH, CDR2 LQKENI. V lost 2 bases and J 0 bases, leaving 16 bases between the germline ends. The CDR3 here is CASSPFRRELSNYGYTF. Written as DNA, the CDR3 is TGTGCCAGCTCACCATTTCGGAGGGAATTATCTAACTATGGCTACACCTTC.

The J gene is TRBJ2-2, the V gene TRBV7-2; 11 nucleotides agree with TRBD1. After removal of 4 bases from V and 3 bases from J, the junction contained 10 bases not matched to a gene. Germline-derived CDR1 and CDR2 are SGHTA and FQGNSA. The CDR3 loop spans 18 amino acids. The CDR3 DNA reads TGTGCCAGCAGCTCGCCCTCGGACAGGGGGCGCGACACCGGGGAGCTGTTTTTT. Translation: CASSSPSDRGRDTGELFF.

The V and J genes are TRBV27 and TRBJ2-3, with D tentatively TRBD2 (7 bases). Germline CDR1 MNHEY, CDR2 SMNVEV (reference sequence). CDR3 length equals 14 residues. V gave up 8 bases and J gave up 6 bases, with 18 bases separating them. The CDR3, as DNA: TGTGCCAGCGCCTGGGCGGGGGCCCGGGATACGCAGTATTTT. It translates to CASAWAGARDTQYF.

The CDR3 region is CASSGSVKAFF. The CDR3 DNA follows: TGTGCCAGCAGTGGCTCGGTAAAGGCTTTCTTT. The V and J genes are TRBV2 and TRBJ1-1; D uncertain. This CDR3 region has 11 residues. Germline CDR1 is SNHLY and CDR2 is FYNNEI. Trimming took off 4 bases at V and 11 bases at J, with 11 bases between the two ends. The full variable domain, in which reference TRBV2 and TRBJ1-1 provide the parts outside the CDR3, is EPEVTQTPSHQVTQMGQEVILRCVPISNHLYFYWYRQILGQKVEFLVSFYNNEISEKSEIFDDQFSVERPDGSNFTLKIRSTKLEDSAMYFCASSGSVKAFFGQGTRLTVV.

The chain is built from TRBV27 and TRBJ2-1, with D possibly being TRBD1 (5 bases). The CDR3 totals 14 residues. Germline CDR1 is MNHEY and CDR2 is SMNVEV (reference sequence). V dropped 2 bases and J dropped 1 base, with 6 bases sitting between them. The CDR3 loop reads CASSLPGSYNEQFF. The CDR3, as DNA: TGTGCCAGCAGTTTACCAGGGTCCTACAATGAGCAGTTCTTC.

Points on this clone: The sample contains more than one DNA sequence encoding this CDR3. The chain recombines TRBV29-1 with TRBJ1-2; TRBD1 matches 11 bases. J lost 3 bases, V lost 6 bases, and 9 bases had no gene match. Germline-derived CDR1 and CDR2 are SQVTM and ANQGSEA. The CDR3 consists of 15 residues. CDR3 loop: CSVIGTGGFDYGYTF. The CDR3 DNA reads TGCAGCGTAATCGGGACAGGGGGTTTCGACTATGGCTACACCTTC.

This chain links TRBV9 with TRBJ1-1; D not certain. The germline V gene has CDR1 SGDLS and CDR2 YYNGEE. With 4 bases removed from V and 5 bases from J, the gap between germline ends came to 15 bases. The CDR3 runs 14 residues. CDR3: CASSPTSKVTEAFF. CDR3 sequence (DNA): TGTGCCAGCAGCCCCACTTCCAAAGTTACTGAAGCTTTCTTT. Full variable domain (remainder filled in from reference TRBV9 and TRBJ1-1): DSGVTQTPKHLITATGQRVTLRCSPRSGDLSVYWYQQSLDQGLQFLIQYYNGEERAKGNILERFSAQQFPDLHSELNLSSLELGDSALYFCASSPTSKVTEAFFGQGTRLTVV.

The chain links TRBV4-3 to TRBJ2-2; D gene ambiguous. CDR1 is LGHNA, CDR2 YSLEER, per germline. This CDR3 is built from 16 residues. The ends were cut back, 4 bases at V and 1 base at J, with 13 bases in the middle. The CDR3 is CASSPVAQENTGELFF. The CDR3, as DNA: TGCGCCAGCAGCCCAGTGGCACAAGAGAACACCGGGGAGCTGTTTTTT.

V and J are TRBV19 and TRBJ1-2, with no clear D. V lost 1 base and J 5 bases, leaving 14 bases between the germline ends. CDR1 is LNHDA, CDR2 SQIVND, per germline (reference sequence). The CDR3 spans 15 residues. CDR3 bases: TGTGCCAGTAGTATAGTCGTCGCAGCGGATTATGGCTACACCTTC. This sequence encodes CASSIVVAADYGYTF.

V gene TRBV2 combines with J gene TRBJ2-7; D might be TRBD1 (8 bases). This CDR3 contains 14 residues. Looked up from germline, CDR1 is SNHLY and CDR2 is FYNNEI. Trimming left V 8 bases short and J 2 bases short, with 16 bases between. The CDR3, as DNA: TGTGCCAGCCAGGGGGCGGGGGTTCCCTACGAGCAGTACTTC. As protein: CASQGAGVPYEQYF.

The chain joins TRBV4-1 to TRBJ1-1; D is perhaps TRBD1 (5 bases). CDR3 size: 13 residues. In germline, CDR1 is MGHRA, CDR2 YSYEKL. The V gene lost 6 bases and the J gene lost 4 bases, with 12 bases spanning the gap. The CDR3 protein is CASSIRVGTEAFF. The CDR3 DNA reads as TGCGCCAGCAGTATCAGGGTGGGCACTGAAGCTTTCTTT.